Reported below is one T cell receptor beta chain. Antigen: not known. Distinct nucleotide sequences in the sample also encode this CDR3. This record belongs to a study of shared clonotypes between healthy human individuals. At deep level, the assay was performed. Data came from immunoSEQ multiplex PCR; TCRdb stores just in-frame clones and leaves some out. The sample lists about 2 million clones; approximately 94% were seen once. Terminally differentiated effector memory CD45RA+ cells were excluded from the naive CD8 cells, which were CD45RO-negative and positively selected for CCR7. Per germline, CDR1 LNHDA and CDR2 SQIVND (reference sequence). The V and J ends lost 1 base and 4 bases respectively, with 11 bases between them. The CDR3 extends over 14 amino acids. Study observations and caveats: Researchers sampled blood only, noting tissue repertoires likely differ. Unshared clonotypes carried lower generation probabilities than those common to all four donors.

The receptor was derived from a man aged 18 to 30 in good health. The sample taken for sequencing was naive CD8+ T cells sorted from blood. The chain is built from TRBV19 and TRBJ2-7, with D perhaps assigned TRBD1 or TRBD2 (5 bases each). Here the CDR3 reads CASSIGSGPYEQYF. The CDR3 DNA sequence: TGTGCCAGTAGTATAGGTTCGGGACCTTACGAGCAGTACTTC.